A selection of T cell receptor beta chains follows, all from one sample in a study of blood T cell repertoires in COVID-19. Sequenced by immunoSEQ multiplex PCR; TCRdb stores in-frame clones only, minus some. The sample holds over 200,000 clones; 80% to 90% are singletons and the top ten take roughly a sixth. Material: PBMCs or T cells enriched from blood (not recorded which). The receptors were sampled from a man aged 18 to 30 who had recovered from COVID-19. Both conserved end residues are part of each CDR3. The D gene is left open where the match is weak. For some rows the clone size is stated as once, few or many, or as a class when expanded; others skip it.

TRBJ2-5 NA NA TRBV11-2 CASSLSGVGETQYF TGTGCCAGCAGCCTCTCAGGGGTAGGAGAGACCCAGTACTTC
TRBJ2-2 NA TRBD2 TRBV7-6 CASRVTSGASGELFF TGTGCCAGCAGGGTGACTAGCGGGGCATCCGGGGAGCTGTTTTTT
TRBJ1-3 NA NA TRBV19 CASSMRQSSGNTIYF TGTGCCAGTAGTATGAGGCAGAGCTCTGGAAACACCATATATTTT
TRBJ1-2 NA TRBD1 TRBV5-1 CASSDTGQGYGYTF TGCGCCAGCAGCGATACGGGACAGGGGTATGGCTACACCTTC
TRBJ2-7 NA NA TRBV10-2 CASRRTYSSYEQYF TGCGCCAGCAGGAGGACATACAGCTCCTACGAGCAGTACTTC
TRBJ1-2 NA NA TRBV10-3 CAISAQSGASNYGYTF TGTGCCATCAGTGCTCAGAGCGGAGCCAGTAACTATGGCTACACCTTC
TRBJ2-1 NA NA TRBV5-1 CASSLVGEDEQFF TGCGCCAGCAGCTTGGTGGGGGAGGATGAGCAGTTCTTC
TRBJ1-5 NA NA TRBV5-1 CASSLDNSNQPQHF TGCGCCAGCAGCTTGGACAATAGCAATCAGCCCCAGCATTTT
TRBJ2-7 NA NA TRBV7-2 CASSSQVHYEQYF TGTGCCAGCAGCTCGCAGGTCCATTACGAGCAGTACTTC
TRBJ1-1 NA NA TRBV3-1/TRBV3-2 CASSRYRDGTEAFF TGTGCCAGCAGTCGTTACAGGGACGGCACTGAAGCTTTCTTT
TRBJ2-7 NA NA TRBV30 CAWSYQGPEQYF TGTGCCTGGAGTTACCAGGGCCCCGAGCAGTACTTC
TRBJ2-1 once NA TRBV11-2 CASSLGLASSYNEQFF TGTGCCAGCAGCTTAGGGCTAGCGAGCTCCTACAATGAGCAGTTCTTC
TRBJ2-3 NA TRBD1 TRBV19 CASSTGTGGLDTQYF TGTGCCAGTAGTACAGGGACAGGGGGCTTAGATACGCAGTATTTT
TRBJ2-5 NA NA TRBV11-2 CASSLENGGTQYF TGTGCCAGCAGCTTGGAAAATGGCGGGACCCAGTACTTC
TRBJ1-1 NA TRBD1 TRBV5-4 CASSPTGGIAVSEAFF TGTGCCAGCAGCCCAACAGGGGGCATTGCGGTTAGTGAAGCTTTCTTT
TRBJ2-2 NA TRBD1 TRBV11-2 CASSLLTGGRWTGELFF TGTGCCAGCAGCCTCTTAACAGGGGGCAGGTGGACCGGGGAGCTGTTTTTT
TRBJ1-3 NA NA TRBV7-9 CASSRGAPLSGNTIYF TGTGCCAGCAGCCGCGGGGCCCCGCTCTCTGGAAACACCATATATTTT
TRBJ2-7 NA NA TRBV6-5 CASKGGSGTYEQYF TGTGCCAGCAAGGGGGGAAGCGGGACCTACGAGCAGTACTTC
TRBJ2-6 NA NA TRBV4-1 CASSFHSTGANVLTF TGCGCCAGCAGCTTTCATAGTACTGGGGCCAACGTCCTGACTTTC